This TCR beta chain was sequenced in a study of blood T cell repertoires in COVID-19. In the study overall: Sites in the United States, Italy and Spain provided acute and convalescent COVID-19 samples. T cells, B-cell-depleted T cells, or PBMCs provided the cDNA or gDNA that served as material.

Germline V lookup: CDR1 SGDLS, CDR2 YYNGEE. The CDR3 has 15 amino acids. Trimming removed 0 bases from V and 2 bases from J; junction bases left unmatched: 5. Profiling relied on immunoSEQ multiplex PCR, and the TCRdb table lists in-frame clones only, not all of them. The sample records some 280,000 clones, around 90% being singletons. This receptor was identified in a woman aged 40 to 55 who had recovered from COVID-19. The sample comprised peripheral blood. The chain carries TRBV9 and TRBJ2-7; 7 positions match TRBD2. The CDR3: CASSVAVGRAYEQYF. CDR3 bases: TGTGCCAGCAGCGTAGCGGTGGGGAGGGCCTACGAGCAGTACTTC.